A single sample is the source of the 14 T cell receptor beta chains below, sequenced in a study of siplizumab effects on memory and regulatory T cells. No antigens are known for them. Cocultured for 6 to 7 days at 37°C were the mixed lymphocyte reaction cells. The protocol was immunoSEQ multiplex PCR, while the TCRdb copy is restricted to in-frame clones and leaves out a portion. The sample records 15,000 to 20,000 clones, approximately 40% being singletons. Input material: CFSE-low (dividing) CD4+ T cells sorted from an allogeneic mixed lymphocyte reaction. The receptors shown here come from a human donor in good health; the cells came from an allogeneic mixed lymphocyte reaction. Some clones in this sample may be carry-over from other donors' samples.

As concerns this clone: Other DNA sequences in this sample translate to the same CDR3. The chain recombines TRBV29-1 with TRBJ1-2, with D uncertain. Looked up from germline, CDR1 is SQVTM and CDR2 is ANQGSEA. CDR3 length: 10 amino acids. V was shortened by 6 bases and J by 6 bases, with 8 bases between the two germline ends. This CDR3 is CSVEGNGYTF. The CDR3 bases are TGCAGCGTAGAGGGCAATGGCTACACCTTC. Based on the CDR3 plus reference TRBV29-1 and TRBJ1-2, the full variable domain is SAVISQKPSRDICQRGTSLTIQCQVDSQVTMMFWYRQQPGQSLTLIATANQGSEATYESGFVIDKFPISRPNLTFSTLTVSNMSPEDSSIYLCSVEGNGYTFGSGTRLTVV.

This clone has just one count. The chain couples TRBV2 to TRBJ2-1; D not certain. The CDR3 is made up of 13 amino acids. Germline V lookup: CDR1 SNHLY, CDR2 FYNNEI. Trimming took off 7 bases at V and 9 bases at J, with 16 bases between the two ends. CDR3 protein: CASIRVPISEQFF. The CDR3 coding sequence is TGTGCCAGCATTAGGGTCCCGATTAGTGAGCAGTTCTTC.

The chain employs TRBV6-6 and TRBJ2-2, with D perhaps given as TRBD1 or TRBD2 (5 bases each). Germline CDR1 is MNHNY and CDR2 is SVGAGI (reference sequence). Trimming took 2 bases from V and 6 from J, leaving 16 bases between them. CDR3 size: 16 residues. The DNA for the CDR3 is TGTGCCAGCAGTTACCCCGTAGGGGTGGGGGCCGGGGAGCTGTTTTTT. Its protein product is CASSYPVGVGAGELFF.

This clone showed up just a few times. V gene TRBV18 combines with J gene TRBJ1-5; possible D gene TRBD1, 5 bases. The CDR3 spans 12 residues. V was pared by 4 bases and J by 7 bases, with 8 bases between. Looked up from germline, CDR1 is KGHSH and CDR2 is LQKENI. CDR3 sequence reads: CASSLRGQPQHF. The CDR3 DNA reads TGTGCCAGCTCACTAAGGGGACAGCCCCAGCATTTT.

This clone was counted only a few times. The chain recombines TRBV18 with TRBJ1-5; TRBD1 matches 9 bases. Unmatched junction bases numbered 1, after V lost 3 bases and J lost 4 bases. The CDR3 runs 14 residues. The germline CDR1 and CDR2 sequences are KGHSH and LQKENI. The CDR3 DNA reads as TGTGCCAGCTCACCCGGGACAGGGAATCAGCCCCAGCATTTT. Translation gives CASSPGTGNQPQHF.

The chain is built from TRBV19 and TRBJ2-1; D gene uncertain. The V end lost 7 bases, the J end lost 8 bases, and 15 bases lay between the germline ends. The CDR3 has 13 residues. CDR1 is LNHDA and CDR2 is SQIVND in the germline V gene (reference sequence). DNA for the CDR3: TGTGCCAGTAAAAATCGGTTAGGCTATGAGCAGTTCTTC. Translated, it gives CASKNRLGYEQFF.

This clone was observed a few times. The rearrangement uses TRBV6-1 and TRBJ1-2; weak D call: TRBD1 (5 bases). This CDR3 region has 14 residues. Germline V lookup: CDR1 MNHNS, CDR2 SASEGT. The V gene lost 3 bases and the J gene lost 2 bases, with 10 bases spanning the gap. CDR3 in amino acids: CASSERGGNYGYTF. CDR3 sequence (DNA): TGTGCCAGCAGTGAGAGGGGAGGGAACTATGGCTACACCTTC.

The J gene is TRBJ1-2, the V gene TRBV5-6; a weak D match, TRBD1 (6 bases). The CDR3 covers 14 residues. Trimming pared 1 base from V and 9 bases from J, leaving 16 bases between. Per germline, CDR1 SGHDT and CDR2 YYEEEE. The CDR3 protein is CASSLPVQGVSYTF. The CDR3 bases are TGTGCCAGCAGCTTGCCGGTACAGGGCGTCAGCTACACCTTC.

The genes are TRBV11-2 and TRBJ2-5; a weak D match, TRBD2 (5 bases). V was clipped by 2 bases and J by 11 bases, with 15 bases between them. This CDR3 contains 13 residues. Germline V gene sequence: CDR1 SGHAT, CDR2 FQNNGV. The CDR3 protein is CASSLLGTTGQYF. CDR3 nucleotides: TGTGCCAGCAGCTTATTGGGAACTACGGGGCAGTACTTC.

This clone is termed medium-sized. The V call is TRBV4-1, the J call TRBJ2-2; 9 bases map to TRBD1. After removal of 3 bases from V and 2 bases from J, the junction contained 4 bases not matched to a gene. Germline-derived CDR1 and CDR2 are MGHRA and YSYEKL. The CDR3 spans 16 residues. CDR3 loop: CASSQRTGVNTGELFF. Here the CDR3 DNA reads TGCGCCAGCAGCCAGAGGACAGGGGTTAACACCGGGGAGCTGTTTTTT.

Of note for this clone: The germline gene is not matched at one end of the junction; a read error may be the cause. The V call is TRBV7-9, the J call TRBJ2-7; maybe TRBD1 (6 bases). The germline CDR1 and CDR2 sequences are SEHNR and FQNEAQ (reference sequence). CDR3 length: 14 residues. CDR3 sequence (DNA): TGTGCCAGCAGCTTTGTGACAGGTTCCTTCGAGCAGTACTTC. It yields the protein CASSFVTGSFEQYF.

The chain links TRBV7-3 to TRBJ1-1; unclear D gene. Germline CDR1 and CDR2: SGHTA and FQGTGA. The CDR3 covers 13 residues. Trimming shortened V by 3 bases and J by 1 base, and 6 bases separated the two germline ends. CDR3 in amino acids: CASSFGRNTEAFF. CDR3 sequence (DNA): TGTGCCAGCAGCTTCGGTAGGAACACTGAAGCTTTCTTT.

The CDR3 bases are TGTGCCAGCAGCCCAGGTCGACAGTTCTACAATGAGCAGTTCTTC. Translated: CASSPGRQFYNEQFF. This chain uses TRBV7-8 with TRBJ2-1; perhaps TRBD1 as D (5 bases). Germline CDR1 SGHVS, CDR2 FQNEAQ. The CDR3 length is 15 residues. V dropped 5 bases and J dropped 3 bases, with 14 bases sitting between them.

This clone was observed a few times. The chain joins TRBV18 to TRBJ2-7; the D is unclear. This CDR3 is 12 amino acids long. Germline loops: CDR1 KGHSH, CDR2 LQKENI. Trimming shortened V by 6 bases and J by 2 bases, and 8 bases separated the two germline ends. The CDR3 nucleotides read TGTGCCAGCTCTCAGATCACCTACGAGCAGTACTTC. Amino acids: CASSQITYEQYF.